Given below is one T cell receptor (beta chain) in context. Its target antigen remains unknown. Base qualities were left out, and no much larger clone turns up one base away. Library preparation was by the immunoSEQ multiplex PCR assay. The source is immuneACCESS, and TCRdb retained only in-frame sequences with V and J called. Part of the clones is not carried over; for the studies checked, unresolved V genes explain less than half of this, and the remainder is unexplained. Here the sample has about 50,000 clones; more than 90% occur a single time. 0.35% to 0.4% of the sample is taken by the ten largest. The data stem from a study of T cell changes during pregnancy in multiple sclerosis (dated by TCRdb to about 2019). Background on the whole study: In women with multiple sclerosis, the researchers looked at how the T cell repertoire shifted as pregnancy progressed.

From the cysteine up to the phenylalanine, the CDR3 has a length of 15 residues. The retained sequence is limited to the CDR3, 45 bases, with the frame set at the first base. Sequences SQVTM (CDR1) and ANQGSEA (CDR2) are obtained from the germline V gene. V is reduced by 3 bases and J by 3 bases, leaving a spacing of 18 bases between them. The sequences come from CD4+ T cells from peripheral blood mononuclear cells, collected before pregnancy. The source of this sequence is a female donor with multiple sclerosis, enrolled in a pregnancy study. The receptor chain draws on TRBV29-1 and TRBJ2-7; 6 matching bases give a weak D call of TRBD2. The DNA sequence is as follows: TGCAGCGTTGAGGCCTCCTCGGGAGAGGGCTACGAGCAGTACTTC. This encodes CSVEASSGEGYEQYF.